This T cell receptor (beta chain) stems from a study of cytomegalovirus exposure and HLA in healthy donors. Study observations and caveats: The authors later found HLA-associated TCR beta chains more clonally expanded than equally common others.

The CDR3 sequence is 15 residues long. Trimming took 5 bases from V and 5 from J, leaving 18 bases between them. The germline CDR1 and CDR2 sequences are SGHVS and FQNEAQ. 13 Jbeta primers and 60 Vbeta primers were used for the PCR. Profiling relied on immunoSEQ multiplex PCR, and the TCRdb table lists in-frame clones only, not all of them. The table has 150,000 to 200,000 clones, about 75% seen once. As concerns this clone: Its cognate antigen is unknown.

This clonotype was obtained from a woman in her forties or fifties in good health and CMV-seropositive. The chain has TRBV7-8 and TRBJ1-1, with D possibly being TRBD1 (5 bases). The sample was PBMCs. This CDR3 reads CASSLLDNLLTEAFF. CDR3 coding DNA: TGTGCCAGCAGCCTTCTGGACAATCTACTAACTGAAGCTTTCTTT. Full variable domain (rest looked up from reference TRBV7-8 and TRBJ1-1): GAGVSQSPRYKVAKRGQDVALRCDPISGHVSLFWYQQALGQGPEFLTYFQNEAQLDKSGLPSDRFFAERPEGSVSTLKIQRTQQEDSAVYLCASSLLDNLLTEAFFGQGTRLTVV.